These T cell receptor beta chains were read from a single sample in a study of shared clonotypes between healthy human individuals. Method: immunoSEQ multiplex PCR; TCRdb's copy keeps in-frame clones and lacks some. The top ten clones hold less than 0.065% of a sample with roughly 650,000 clones, 97% of them seen once. Sequencing was done on a sample of naive CD4+ T cells sorted from blood. Receptors were obtained from a woman aged 30 to 39 in good health. Both conserved end residues are part of each CDR3. Each record gives: J gene, V gene, CDR3 protein.

>TRBJ1-1|TRBV7-8
CASSLGQGFTEAFF
>TRBJ1-1|TRBV6-1
CASSDWNTEAFF
>TRBJ1-5|TRBV28
CASSSYQPQHF
>TRBJ2-1|TRBV2
CASGWGPSSYNEQFF
>TRBJ1-2|TRBV5-6
CASGLTGGLYGYTF
>TRBJ1-2|TRBV28
CASSLSLGFTIYNYGYTF
>TRBJ2-2|TRBV7-2
CASSLMALRENTGELFF
>TRBJ2-7|TRBV14
CASSQEQQVDSWKNEQYF
>TRBJ2-7|TRBV5-1
CASSDRESGEQYF
>TRBJ1-5|TRBV6-5
CASRKQGSNQPQHF
>TRBJ2-5|TRBV10-3
CAISDSAGVSETQYF
>TRBJ2-1|TRBV7-8
CASSLPVLNEQFF
>TRBJ1-1|TRBV2
CASSDRTDNTEAFF
>TRBJ2-5|TRBV5-6
CASSLRDWPLVKETQYF
>TRBJ2-1|TRBV14
CASSLDRGIYNEQFF
>TRBJ1-2|TRBV11-2
CASSPFEGTVTF
>TRBJ2-3|TRBV2
CASSRLAGVGDTQYF
>TRBJ1-2|TRBV18
CASSFEDRGTGYTF
>TRBJ1-2|TRBV5-6
CASTLPQRSGYTF
>TRBJ2-7|TRBV15
CATSRDPQGRYEQYF
>TRBJ2-1|TRBV18
CASSPGRQGYMNEQFF
>TRBJ2-5|TRBV6-5
CASRMDRLETQYF
>TRBJ2-7|TRBV7-6
CASSSRYRAYEQYF
>TRBJ1-1|TRBV6-1
CASSESGNLNVAFF
>TRBJ2-1|TRBV7-2
CASSLVAGEYNEQFF
>TRBJ2-7|TRBV2
CASNQRGTYEQYF
>TRBJ1-5|TRBV15
CATSRAGGFQPQHF
>TRBJ2-7|TRBV7-2
CASSSVAGVYEQYF
>TRBJ2-3|TRBV11-2
CASSFARTGADTQYF
>TRBJ2-5|TRBV10-3
CAIRGSQETQYF
>TRBJ1-1|TRBV6-5
CASSYDPALTTEAFF
>TRBJ2-1|TRBV28
CASSLPGHGNEQFF
>TRBJ1-2|TRBV5-1
CASSSREGVYGYTF
>TRBJ2-1|TRBV11-2
CASSLTGGVNEQFF
>TRBJ1-4|TRBV6-6
CATTPERGTNEKLFF
>TRBJ2-5|TRBV6-5
CASSYSPDLETQYF